These 19 T cell receptor beta chains were all obtained from the same sample, sequenced in a study of blood T cell repertoires in COVID-19. Profiling relied on immunoSEQ multiplex PCR, and the TCRdb table lists in-frame clones only, not all of them. The top ten hold about 4.3% of the sample, which has 250,000 to 300,000 clones, around 78% seen once. The material sequenced was peripheral blood. The receptors come from a man in his sixties who had recovered from COVID-19.

This clone has a handful of counts. The chain links TRBV27 to TRBJ1-6; a weak D match, TRBD1 (5 bases). Per germline, CDR1 MNHEY and CDR2 SMNVEV (reference sequence). The CDR3 sequence is 13 residues long. Trimming took off 5 bases at V and 9 bases at J, with 11 bases between the two ends. CDR3 sequence reads: CASSTDRGSPLHF. DNA for the CDR3: TGTGCCAGCAGTACTGACAGAGGTTCACCCCTCCACTTT.

The V and J genes are TRBV9 and TRBJ2-5; 11 bases match TRBD2. Germline loops: CDR1 SGDLS, CDR2 YYNGEE. V was clipped by 6 bases and J by 3 bases; unmatched bases: 4. The CDR3 extends over 14 amino acids. For the CDR3, the DNA is TGTGCCAGCAAACCGGGACTAGCGGAAGAGACCCAGTACTTC. This sequence encodes CASKPGLAEETQYF.

The chain links TRBV30 to TRBJ1-2; the D gene is possibly TRBD1 (6 bases). Germline V gene data show CDR1 as GTSNPN and CDR2 as SVGIG (reference sequence). The V and J ends lost 0 bases and 6 bases respectively, with 14 bases between them. CDR3 length equals 14 residues. CDR3 sequence reads: CAWSVRRGADGYTF. CDR3 nucleotide sequence: TGTGCCTGGAGTGTACGGCGGGGGGCGGATGGCTACACCTTC.

The J gene is TRBJ2-5, the V gene TRBV7-2; 9 bases agree with TRBD2. Germline CDR1 SGHTA, CDR2 FQGNSA. Losses at the gene ends were 0 bases for V and 5 bases for J; bases not matched to a gene: 7. The CDR3 consists of 16 residues. The CDR3 region has the DNA TGTGCCAGCAGCTTAGCGGTGTCTAGCGGGGTTGAGACCCAGTACTTC. This sequence encodes CASSLAVSSGVETQYF.

The rearrangement joins TRBV7-2 to TRBJ2-1; TRBD2 agrees at 12 bases. The V gene end was trimmed by 4 bases and the J gene end by 2 bases; junction bases not matched to a gene: 12. The CDR3 loop spans 19 amino acids. In germline, CDR1 is SGHTA, CDR2 FQGNSA. The CDR3: CASSSGVGLAGFTYNEQFF. CDR3 nucleotides: TGTGCCAGCAGCTCGGGAGTGGGACTAGCGGGCTTTACCTACAATGAGCAGTTCTTC. The entire variable domain, with the rest obtained from reference TRBV7-2 and TRBJ2-1, is as follows: GAGVSQSPSNKVTEKGKDVELRCDPISGHTALYWYRQSLGQGLEFLIYFQGNSAPDKSGLPSDRFSAERTGGSVSTLTIQRTQQEDSAVYLCASSSGVGLAGFTYNEQFFGPGTRLTVL.

The rearrangement links TRBV6-5 to TRBJ1-5; TRBD1 matches 11 bases. CDR3 length equals 15 residues. With V trimmed by 7 bases and J by 7 bases, 9 bases remained unmatched. The germline gives CDR1 MNHEY, CDR2 SVGAGI. The CDR3 protein is CASTGTGGTGQPQHF. CDR3 nucleotide sequence: TGTGCCAGCACCGGGACAGGGGGAACGGGGCAGCCCCAGCATTTT.

This rearrangement joins TRBV10-3 to TRBJ1-5; 8 bases fit TRBD1. Germline trimming cut 4 bases from V and 6 bases from J; bases unmatched to any gene: 5. The V gene's germline CDR1 is ENHRY and CDR2 SYGVKD. There are 14 residues in the CDR3. The chain's CDR3 is CAISGAGGGQPQHF. In nucleotides, the CDR3 is TGTGCCATCAGTGGGGCAGGGGGCGGTCAGCCCCAGCATTTT.

This sequence joins TRBV6-5 and TRBJ2-1; D uncertain. Per the germline V gene, CDR1 is MNHEY and CDR2 is SVGAGI. The ends were cut back, 7 bases at V and 8 bases at J, with 18 bases in the middle. This CDR3 has 14 residues. The CDR3 DNA reads as TGTGCCAGCACCCCCCCCTCGGAGTTCGATGAGCAGTTCTTC. Amino acids: CASTPPSEFDEQFF.

V is TRBV27 and J is TRBJ2-1; 8 bases align to TRBD2. The CDR3 consists of 21 residues. Germline CDR1 and CDR2: MNHEY and SMNVEV (reference sequence). The J segment lost 1 base and the V segment lost 0 bases, leaving 17 bases of the junction unmatched. CDR3 coding DNA: TGTGCCAGCAGTTTATCGATTTCCGGACTAGCCTCCTCCGGGTCCTACAATGAGCAGTTCTTC. As protein: CASSLSISGLASSGSYNEQFF.

The chain recombines TRBV28 with TRBJ2-7, with a weak D call TRBD1 (5 bases). The CDR3 is made up of 13 amino acids. The germline V and J ends were trimmed by 2 bases and 5 bases, with 10 bases remaining between them. Looked up from germline, CDR1 is MDHEN and CDR2 is SYDVKM. DNA for the CDR3: TGTGCCAGCAGTTTACTCCGCAGGGACGAGCAGTACTTC. This sequence encodes CASSLLRRDEQYF.

The chain joins TRBV7-2 to TRBJ2-2; tentative D call: TRBD1 (5 bases). The germline V gene encodes CDR1 SGHTA and CDR2 FQGNSA. The CDR3 extends over 16 amino acids. Trimming pared 5 bases from V and 2 bases from J, leaving 15 bases between. CDR3 protein: CASSRRQGFNTGELFF. The CDR3 nucleotides are TGTGCCAGCAGCCGGCGGCAGGGATTCAACACCGGGGAGCTGTTTTTT.

The chain combines TRBV5-1 with TRBJ2-1; 10 bases match TRBD2. J was trimmed by 6 bases and V by 3 bases; bases with no gene match: 6. The germline gives CDR1 SGHRS, CDR2 YFSETQ. This CDR3 is 15 amino acids long. Written as DNA, the CDR3 is TGCGCCAGCAGCTCCGCTAGCGGGGGTCCCAATGAGCAGTTCTTC. Residues: CASSSASGGPNEQFF.

The J gene is TRBJ2-5, the V gene TRBV4-2; D perhaps matches TRBD1 (5 bases). The length of the CDR3 is 15 residues. CDR1 is LGHNA, CDR2 YNFKEQ, per germline. V lost 6 bases, J lost 4 bases, and 18 bases lay in between. The CDR3 loop is CASRATERQPETQYF. In nucleotides, the CDR3 is TGTGCCAGCAGAGCCACTGAACGACAGCCAGAGACCCAGTACTTC.

This clone showed up just once. The chain recombines TRBV30 with TRBJ1-5, with a weak D call TRBD1 (6 bases). Deletions cut 2 bases from V and 5 bases from J, with 19 bases between. The germline V gene encodes CDR1 GTSNPN and CDR2 SVGIG (reference sequence). The CDR3 consists of 16 residues. The CDR3 nucleotides read TGTGCCTGGAGTAATCGTAGGGGGGGGGCTTATCAGCCCCAGCATTTT. Protein sequence: CAWSNRRGGAYQPQHF. Variable domain in full (rest from reference TRBV30 and TRBJ1-5): SQTIHQWPATLVQPVGSPLSLECTVEGTSNPNLYWYRQAAGRGLQLLFYSVGIGQISSEVPQNLSASRPQDRQFILSSKKLLLSDSGFYLCAWSNRRGGAYQPQHFGDGTRLSIL.

The CDR3 DNA is TGTGCCACCAGTGATGGACAGGGAACTGAAGCTTTCTTT. This encodes CATSDGQGTEAFF. The J gene is TRBJ1-1, the V gene TRBV24-1, with 8 bases lining up with TRBD1. V gave up 3 bases and J gave up 5 bases; unmatched junction bases: 1. CDR1 is KGHDR, CDR2 SFDVKD, per germline. This CDR3 has 13 residues.

The rearrangement joins TRBV11-2 to TRBJ2-3; 10 nucleotides agree with TRBD2. The ends lost 4 bases at V and 0 bases at J; junction bases unmatched: 7. Germline V gene sequence: CDR1 SGHAT, CDR2 FQNNGV. This CDR3 is 17 amino acids long. The DNA of the CDR3 is TGTGCCAGCAGCTGGACTAGCGGCCCCACTAGCACAGATACGCAGTATTTT. It specifies CASSWTSGPTSTDTQYF.

This clone has a single count. This chain uses TRBV11-2 with TRBJ2-1, with 7 bases aligning to TRBD1. V gave up 1 base and J gave up 12 bases; unmatched junction bases: 9. In germline, CDR1 is SGHAT, CDR2 FQNNGV. This CDR3 region has 14 residues. The CDR3 sequence is CASSLGDGQDMQFF. CDR3 DNA sequence: TGTGCCAGCAGCTTAGGGGACGGACAGGACATGCAGTTCTTC.

The chain is built from TRBV12-3 or TRBV12-4 and TRBJ2-5, with D possibly TRBD2 on 6 matching bases. V was pared by 3 bases and J by 9 bases, with 14 bases between. The CDR3 is 13 amino acids. The CDR3: CASSFSRERAQYF. The CDR3 region has the DNA TGTGCCAGCAGTTTTTCCCGGGAGAGGGCCCAGTACTTC.

The chain joins TRBV11-3 to TRBJ2-7; 10 nucleotides line up with TRBD2. CDR3 size: 15 residues. Germline CDR1 reads SGHNT; CDR2 reads YENEEA. Germline trimming cut 6 bases from V and 5 bases from J; bases unmatched to any gene: 10. CDR3 sequence: CASSRSGTSVHEQYF. In DNA, the CDR3 is TGTGCCAGCAGTCGCTCCGGGACTAGCGTCCACGAGCAGTACTTC.